The clone carrying this T cell receptor (beta chain) appeared a single time. Its antigen is still unknown. CDR3 length: 15 residues. Trimming left V 10 bases short and J 0 bases short, with 15 bases between. Germline CDR1 ENHRY, CDR2 SYGVKD. Amplification used 60 Vbeta primers and 13 Jbeta primers. Clones were sequenced by immunoSEQ multiplex PCR, and TCRdb holds only the in-frame ones, with some missing. There are 80,000 to 100,000 clones in the sample; 80% to 90% occur only once, and approximately 1.4% lies in the top ten. The sample belongs to a study of cytomegalovirus exposure and HLA in healthy donors. Study-wide results and caveats: Three CMV-associated chains proved CMV antigen-specific in vitro.

The V gene is TRBV10-3, the J gene TRBJ2-2; a possible D gene is TRBD2 (6 bases). The source of this sequence is a man aged 40-50 years in good health and CMV-seronegative. The sample taken for sequencing was PBMCs. The CDR3, as DNA: TGTGCCACCCCCGCGGAGGGAGCGAACACCGGGGAGCTGTTTTTT. Its protein product is CATPAEGANTGELFF.